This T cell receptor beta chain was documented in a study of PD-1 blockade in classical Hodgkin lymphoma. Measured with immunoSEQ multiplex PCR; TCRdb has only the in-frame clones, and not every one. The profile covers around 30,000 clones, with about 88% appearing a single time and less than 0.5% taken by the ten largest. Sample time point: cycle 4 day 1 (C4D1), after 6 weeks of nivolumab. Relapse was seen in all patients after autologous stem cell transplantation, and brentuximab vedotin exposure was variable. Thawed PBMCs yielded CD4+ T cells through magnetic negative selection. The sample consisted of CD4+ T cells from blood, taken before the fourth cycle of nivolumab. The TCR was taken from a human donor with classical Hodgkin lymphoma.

The CDR3, as DNA: TGTGCCAGCAGCCACGAGAGGGGGCAGGGCTATGGCTACACCTTC. It is translated as CASSHERGQGYGYTF. This chain joins TRBV13 and TRBJ1-2, with 7 bases identical to TRBD1. This CDR3 comprises 15 residues. The germline CDR1 and CDR2 sequences are PRHDT and FYEKMQ (reference sequence). V lost 5 bases and J lost 4; bases outside the gene matches: 10.